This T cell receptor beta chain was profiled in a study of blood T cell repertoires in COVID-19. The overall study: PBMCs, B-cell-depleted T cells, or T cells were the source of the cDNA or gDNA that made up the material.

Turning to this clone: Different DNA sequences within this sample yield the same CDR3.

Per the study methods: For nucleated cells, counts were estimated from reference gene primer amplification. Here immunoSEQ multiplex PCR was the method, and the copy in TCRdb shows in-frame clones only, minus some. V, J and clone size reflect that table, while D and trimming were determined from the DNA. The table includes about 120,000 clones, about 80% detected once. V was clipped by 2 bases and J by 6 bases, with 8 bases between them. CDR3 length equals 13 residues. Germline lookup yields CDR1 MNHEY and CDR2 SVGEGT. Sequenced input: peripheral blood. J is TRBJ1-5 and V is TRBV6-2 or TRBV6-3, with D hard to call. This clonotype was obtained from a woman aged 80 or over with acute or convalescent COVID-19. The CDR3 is CASSYVGGQPQHF. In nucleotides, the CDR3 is TGTGCCAGCAGTTACGTCGGAGGTCAGCCCCAGCATTTT.